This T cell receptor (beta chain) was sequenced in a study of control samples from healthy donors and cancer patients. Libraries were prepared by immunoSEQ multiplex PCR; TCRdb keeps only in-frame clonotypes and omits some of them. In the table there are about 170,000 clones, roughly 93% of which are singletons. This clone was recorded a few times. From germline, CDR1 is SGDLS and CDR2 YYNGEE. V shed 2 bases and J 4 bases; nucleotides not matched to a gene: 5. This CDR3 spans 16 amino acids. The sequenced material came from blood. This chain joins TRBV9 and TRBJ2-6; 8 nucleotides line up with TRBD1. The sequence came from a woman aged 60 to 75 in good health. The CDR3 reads CASSVRTGLGANVLTF. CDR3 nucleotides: TGTGCCAGCAGCGTCAGGACAGGGCTAGGGGCCAACGTCCTGACTTTC.